This T cell receptor beta chain was sequenced in a study of blood T cell repertoires in COVID-19 (dated by TCRdb to between 2020 and 2021). Regarding the study in general: Samples from collaborators originated in the United States, Italy and Spain and spanned both the acute and convalescent phases of COVID-19. The prospective study material was composed of cDNA or gDNA derived from T cells, B-cell-depleted T cells, or PBMCs. Deeply sampled blood TCRbeta repertoires from subjects exposed to, actively infected with, or recovered from COVID-19 were included in the dataset. The repertoires were released in a freely available public database intended as a resource for research on the immune response to SARS-CoV-2. Samples came from the ongoing ImmuneRACE study (first 160 participants) plus 1,254 subjects from 6 global collaborators. Sample metadata almost always included a de-identified subject ID, COVID-19 status, age in years and sex. Where available, HLA class I and class II types were taken from metadata supplied by the sample provider and were not determined by assay-based typing.

Each collaborating institution followed its own protocols to collect whole blood in K2EDTA tubes. For TCRbeta analysis, collaborators shipped samples in one of three forms: frozen whole blood, isolated PBMCs, or DNA extracted from either of those sample types. As concerns this clone: The antigen it recognizes is unknown. Base qualities are not provided; no much larger clone lies one nucleotide away.

General conclusions and limits of the study: Clinical and demographic metadata were provided uncurated, with the amount varying by source and participant.

TCRbeta CDR3 regions were amplified from genomic DNA by means of the immunoSEQ Assay, a bias-controlled multiplex PCR. The study's processing was this. Within the assay, amplification of reference gene primers was used to estimate how many nucleated cells each sample contained. To quantify the absolute abundance of each unique TCRbeta CDR3 rearrangement, sequence reads were collapsed and filtered. For each sample, productive Simpson clonality was calculated as the square root of Simpson's diversity index over productive rearrangements. TCRdb carries this immuneACCESS record with in-frame sequences only. Its versions omit some clonotypes, under half of them owing to an unresolved V gene in the studies checked, with the rest unexplained. The V and J calls and clone size are taken from that table; D and trimming were inferred from the DNA. Recorded for this sample are under 80,000 clones; 85% to 90% of them occurred a single time. 6.5% to 7.5% of the sample goes to the ten largest clones.

The clonotype comes from an elderly woman with active COVID-19. The sequenced sample consisted of peripheral blood.

The CDR3 in this case is CAIGGQGPEAFF. The sequence in DNA is TGTGCCATCGGAGGGCAGGGCCCTGAAGCTTTCTTT. The sequence is built from TRBV28 and TRBJ1-1; TRBD1 is a weak D gene call, 5 bases matching. V is pared back by 10 bases and J by 6 bases, with 15 bases lying between the germline termini. The germline V gene provides CDR1 MDHEN and CDR2 SYDVKM. The CDR3 has 12 amino acids, counting the end cysteine and phenylalanine. Only the CDR3 portion is preserved as DNA: 36 bases, with reading frame beginning at the first base. The reference TRBV28 and TRBJ1-1 proteins fill in what lies around the CDR3, so the full variable domain reads DVKVTQSSRYLVKRTGEKVFLECVQDMDHENMFWYRQDPGLGLRLIYFSYDVKMKEKGDIPEGYSVSREKKERFSLILESASTNQTSMYLCAIGGQGPEAFFGQGTRLTVV.